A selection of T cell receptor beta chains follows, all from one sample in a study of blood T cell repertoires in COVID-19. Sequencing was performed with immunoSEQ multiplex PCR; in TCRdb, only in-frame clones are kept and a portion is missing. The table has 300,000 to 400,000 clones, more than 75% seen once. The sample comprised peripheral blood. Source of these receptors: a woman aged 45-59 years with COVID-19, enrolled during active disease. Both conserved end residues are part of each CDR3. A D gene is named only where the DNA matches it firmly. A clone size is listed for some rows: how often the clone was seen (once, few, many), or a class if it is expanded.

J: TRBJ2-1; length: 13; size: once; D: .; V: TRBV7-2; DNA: TGTGCCAGCAGCTTAGGGCGGGAAAGGGAGCAGTTCTTC; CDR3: CASSLGREREQFF
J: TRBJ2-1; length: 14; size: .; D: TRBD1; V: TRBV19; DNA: TGTGCCAGTAGTATCGACAGGGGATACAATGAGCAGTTCTTC; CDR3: CASSIDRGYNEQFF
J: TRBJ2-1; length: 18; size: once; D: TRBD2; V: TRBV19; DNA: TGTGCCAGGAACTTCAGGGAGGGATGCCCTCTCTCCTACAATGAGCAGTTCTTC; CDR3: CARNFREGCPLSYNEQFF
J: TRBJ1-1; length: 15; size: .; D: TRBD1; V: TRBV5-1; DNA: TGCGCCAGCAGCCCCGACAGGGTAATGAACACTGAAGCTTTCTTT; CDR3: CASSPDRVMNTEAFF
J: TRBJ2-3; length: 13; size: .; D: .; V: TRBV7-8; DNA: TGTGCCAGCAGCCAGGGTAGCACAGATACGCAGTATTTT; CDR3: CASSQGSTDTQYF
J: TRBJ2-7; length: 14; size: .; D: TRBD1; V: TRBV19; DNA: TGTGCCAGTAGCCCACGGGACAGGTCCAACGAGCAGTACTTC; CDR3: CASSPRDRSNEQYF
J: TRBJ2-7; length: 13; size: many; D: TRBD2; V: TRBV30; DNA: TGTGCCTGGATGGCAGCGGGAGACTACGAGCAGTACTTC; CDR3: CAWMAAGDYEQYF
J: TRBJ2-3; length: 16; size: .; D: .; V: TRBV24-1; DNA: TGTGCCGGGGGTAGGGTAGCGGAGCTAATCACAGATACGCAGTATTTT; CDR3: CAGGRVAELITDTQYF
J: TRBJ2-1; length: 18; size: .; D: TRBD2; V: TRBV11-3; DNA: TGTGCCAGCAGCTTAGATTTGACTAGCGGGCGATACGGCAATGAGCAGTTCTTC; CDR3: CASSLDLTSGRYGNEQFF
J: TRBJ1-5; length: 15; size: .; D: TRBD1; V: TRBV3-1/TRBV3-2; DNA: TGTGCCAGCAGCCCAATGGGACAGGGAAGTCAGCCCCAGCATTTT; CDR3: CASSPMGQGSQPQHF
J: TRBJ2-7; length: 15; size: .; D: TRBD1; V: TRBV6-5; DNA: TGTGCCAGCAGATCTCGGGACAGGGGATCCTACGAGCAGTACTTC; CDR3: CASRSRDRGSYEQYF
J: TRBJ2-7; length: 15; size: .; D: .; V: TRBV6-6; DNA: TGTGCCAGCAGTTACTCACATCCCTCTCTAGACGAGCAGTACTTC; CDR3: CASSYSHPSLDEQYF
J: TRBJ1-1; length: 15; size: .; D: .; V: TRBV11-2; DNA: TGTGCCAGCAGCTTAGATGGGGCCCAGAACACTGAAGCTTTCTTT; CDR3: CASSLDGAQNTEAFF
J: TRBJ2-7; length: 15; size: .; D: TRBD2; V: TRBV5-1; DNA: TGCGCCAGCAGCTTTAGCGGGAGGGCCCTCGACGAGCAGTACTTC; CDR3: CASSFSGRALDEQYF
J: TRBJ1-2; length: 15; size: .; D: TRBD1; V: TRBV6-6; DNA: TGTGCCACCCTGGGACAGGCCCCTACTAACTATGGCTACACCTTC; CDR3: CATLGQAPTNYGYTF
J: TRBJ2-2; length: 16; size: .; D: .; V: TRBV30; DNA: TGTGCCTGGAGTGTACTGGCGGGAATGAACACCGGGGAGCTGTTTTTT; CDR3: CAWSVLAGMNTGELFF
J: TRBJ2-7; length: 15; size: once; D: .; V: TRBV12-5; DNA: TGTGCTAGTGGTTTGGTAGATCAGGTACTTTACGAGCAGTACTTC; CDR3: CASGLVDQVLYEQYF
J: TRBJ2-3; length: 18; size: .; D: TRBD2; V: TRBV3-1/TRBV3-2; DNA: TGTGCCAGCAGCTACGGGGGTTTAGCGGGAGGTTCCACAGATACGCAGTATTTT; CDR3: CASSYGGLAGGSTDTQYF
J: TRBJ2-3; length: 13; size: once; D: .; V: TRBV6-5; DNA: TGTGCCAGCAGCCCCCCCTCCACAGATACGCAGTATTTT; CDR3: CASSPPSTDTQYF
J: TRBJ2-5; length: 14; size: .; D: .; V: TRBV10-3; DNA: TGTGCCATCAGTCCCCCCGAGGACACGAGGACCCAGTACTTC; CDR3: CAISPPEDTRTQYF
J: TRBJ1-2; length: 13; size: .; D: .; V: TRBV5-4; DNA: TGTGCCAGCAGCCCCGGGGGGTTGAATGGCTACACCTTC; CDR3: CASSPGGLNGYTF
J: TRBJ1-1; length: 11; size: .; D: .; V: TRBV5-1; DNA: TGCGCCAGCAGCGGAGAAGTTGAAGCTTTCTTT; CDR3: CASSGEVEAFF
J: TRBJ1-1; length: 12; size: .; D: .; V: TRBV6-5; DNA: TGTGCCAGCAGTTACTCCATGCGTGAAGCTTTCTTT; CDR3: CASSYSMREAFF
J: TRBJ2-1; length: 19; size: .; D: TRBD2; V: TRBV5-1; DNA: TGCGCCAGCAGCTCGGGACTAGCGGGAGGGCGGCTCTCCTACAATGAGCAGTTCTTC; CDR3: CASSSGLAGGRLSYNEQFF
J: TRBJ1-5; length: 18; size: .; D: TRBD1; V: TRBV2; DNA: TGTGCCAGCAGTCGGGACAGGGGGCGAGGTAGGAGCAATCAGCCCCAGCATTTT; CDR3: CASSRDRGRGRSNQPQHF
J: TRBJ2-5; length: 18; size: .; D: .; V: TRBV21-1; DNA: TGTGCCAGCAGCAAAAGCCTTACGGGAGTCGTTGATGGAGAGACCCAGTACTTC; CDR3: CASSKSLTGVVDGETQYF
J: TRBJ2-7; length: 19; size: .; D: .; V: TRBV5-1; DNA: TGCGCCAGCAGCGTGGGAGGTCGGCCCGCAGTCGGAAACTCCTACGAGCAGTACTTC; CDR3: CASSVGGRPAVGNSYEQYF
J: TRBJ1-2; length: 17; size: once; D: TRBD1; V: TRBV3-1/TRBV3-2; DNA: TGTGCCAGCAGCACCCGGACAGGGGACGAGGGTTGGTATGGCTACACCTTC; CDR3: CASSTRTGDEGWYGYTF
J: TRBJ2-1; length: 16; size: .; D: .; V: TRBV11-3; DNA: TGTGCCAGCAGCACACGGGACACGAGGATGTACAATGAGCAGTTCTTC; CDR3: CASSTRDTRMYNEQFF
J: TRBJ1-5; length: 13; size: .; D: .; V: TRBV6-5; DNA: TGTGCCAGCAGTTCAGGGAACAATCAGCCCCAGCATTTT; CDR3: CASSSGNNQPQHF
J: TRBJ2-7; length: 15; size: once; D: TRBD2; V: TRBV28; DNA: TGTGCCAGCAGCTCTAGCGGGAGGGGCCCCTACGAGCAGTACTTC; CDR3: CASSSSGRGPYEQYF
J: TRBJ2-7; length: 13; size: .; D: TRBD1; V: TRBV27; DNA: TGTGCCAGCAGTTCCAGGGGGACCTACGAGCAGTACTTC; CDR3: CASSSRGTYEQYF
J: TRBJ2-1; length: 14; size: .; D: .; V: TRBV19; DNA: TGTGCCAGTCAAACGGGACACAAGTACAATGAGCAGTTCTTC; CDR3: CASQTGHKYNEQFF
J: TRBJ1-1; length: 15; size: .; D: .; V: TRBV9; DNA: TGTGCCAGCAGCGTAGGGTCAGGGCTGGCCACTGAAGCTTTCTTT; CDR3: CASSVGSGLATEAFF
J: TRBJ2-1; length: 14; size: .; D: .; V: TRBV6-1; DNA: TGTGCCAGCAGGGACTTGGAGATCTACAATGAGCAGTTCTTC; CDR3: CASRDLEIYNEQFF
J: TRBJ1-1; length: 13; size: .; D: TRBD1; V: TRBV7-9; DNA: TGTGCCAGCAGCCGGACAGGGGTGACTGAAGCTTTCTTT; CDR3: CASSRTGVTEAFF
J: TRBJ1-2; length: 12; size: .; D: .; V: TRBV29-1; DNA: TGCAGCGTTGACCGGGAGGACTATGGCTACACCTTC; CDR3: CSVDREDYGYTF
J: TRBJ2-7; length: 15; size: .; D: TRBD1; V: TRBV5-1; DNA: TGCGCCAGCAGCTCTAGTATGGGACAGGCATACGAGCAGTACTTC; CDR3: CASSSSMGQAYEQYF
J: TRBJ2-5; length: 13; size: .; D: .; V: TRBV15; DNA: TGTGCCACCAGCAGAGATCGGCAGGGAACCCAGTACTTC; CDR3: CATSRDRQGTQYF
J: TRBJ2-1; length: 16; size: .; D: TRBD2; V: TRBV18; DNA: TGTGCCAGCTCAACTAGCGGGGGGAGCTCCTACAATGAGCAGTTCTTC; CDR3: CASSTSGGSSYNEQFF
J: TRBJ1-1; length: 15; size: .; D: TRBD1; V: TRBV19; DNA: TGTGCCAGTAGTATCCCAGGGGGCGCGAGGACTGAAGCTTTCTTT; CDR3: CASSIPGGARTEAFF
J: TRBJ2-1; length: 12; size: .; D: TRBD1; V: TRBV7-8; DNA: TGTGCCAGCAGCTTATCGGGACAGAAGCAGTTCTTC; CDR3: CASSLSGQKQFF
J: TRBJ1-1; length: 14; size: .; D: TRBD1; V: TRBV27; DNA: TGTGCCAGCAGTTTATCGAGCGTGGGACAGGGAGCTTTCTTT; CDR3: CASSLSSVGQGAFF
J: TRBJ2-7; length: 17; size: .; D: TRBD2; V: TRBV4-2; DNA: TGTGCCAGCAGCCGAGGTGAGGGACTAACACTTTCCTACGAGCAGTACTTC; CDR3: CASSRGEGLTLSYEQYF
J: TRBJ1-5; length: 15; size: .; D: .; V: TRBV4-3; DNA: TGCGCCAGCAGCCAAGCGGCACAGGGTTTCTTCCCCCAGCATTTT; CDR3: CASSQAAQGFFPQHF
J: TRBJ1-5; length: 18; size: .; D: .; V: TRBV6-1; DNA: TGTGCCAGCAGTGAACTGGTAGGAGGGTCTTATAGCAATCAGCCCCAGCATTTT; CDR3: CASSELVGGSYSNQPQHF
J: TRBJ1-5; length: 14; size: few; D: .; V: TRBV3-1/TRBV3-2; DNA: TGTGCCAGCAGCCACCACAGGGGCAATCAGCCCCAGCATTTT; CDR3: CASSHHRGNQPQHF
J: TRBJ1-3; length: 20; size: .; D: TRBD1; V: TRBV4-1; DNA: TGCGCCAGCAGCCATCCCCCCGGGACAGGGAGACACAGCTCTGGAAACACCATATATTTT; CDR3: CASSHPPGTGRHSSGNTIYF
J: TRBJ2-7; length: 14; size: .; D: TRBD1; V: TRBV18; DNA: TGTGCCAGCTCACCGGGACAGGGGACCTACGAGCAGTACTTC; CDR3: CASSPGQGTYEQYF
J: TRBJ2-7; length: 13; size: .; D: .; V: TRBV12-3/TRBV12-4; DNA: TGTGCCAGCAGTTTAGTTGGGCAGGGCGAGCAGTACTTC; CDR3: CASSLVGQGEQYF
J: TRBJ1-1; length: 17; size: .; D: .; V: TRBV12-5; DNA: TGTGCTAGTGGTTTGGTAAGTTTGGGACTGACGAACACTGAAGCTTTCTTT; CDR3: CASGLVSLGLTNTEAFF
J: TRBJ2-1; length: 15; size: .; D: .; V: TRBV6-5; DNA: TGTGCCAGCAGCTTAAGGGGGGGGCAAAACAATGAGCAGTTCTTC; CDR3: CASSLRGGQNNEQFF
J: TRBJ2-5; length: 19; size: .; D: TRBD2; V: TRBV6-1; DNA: TGTGCCAGCAGTGCGCCCTTAGGGACTAGCGGGAGATGGGGGGAGACCCAGTACTTC; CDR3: CASSAPLGTSGRWGETQYF
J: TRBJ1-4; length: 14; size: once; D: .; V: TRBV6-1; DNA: TGTGCCAGCAGTGATCAACTGGGCAGGGAAAAACTGTTTTTT; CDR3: CASSDQLGREKLFF
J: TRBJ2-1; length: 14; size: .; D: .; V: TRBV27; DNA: TGTGCCAGCAGTATTCCAGGTATCTACAATGAGCAGTTCTTC; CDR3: CASSIPGIYNEQFF